The rows below give T cell receptor beta chains drawn from one sample of a study of beta chain features in type 1 diabetes. Repertoires were generated with immunoSEQ multiplex PCR, while TCRdb's copy carries only in-frame clones and drops some. The sample includes roughly 340,000 clones, approximately 15% seen only once; the top ten take roughly 0.015%. Sequencing used naive CD4+ T cells from blood. The receptors here all came from a woman younger than 30 with type 1 diabetes. Both conserved end residues are part of each CDR3. A D gene is named only where the DNA matches it firmly. Clone sizes are given selectively: once, few, many, or a class where the clone is expanded.

>TRBD2|-|TRBJ2-3|TRBV4-2
CASSQVGAGEFTDTQYF
TGTGCCAGCAGCCAAGTTGGAGCGGGAGAGTTCACAGATACGCAGTATTTT
>-|-|TRBJ1-2|TRBV4-3
CASSQGQEQTYGYTF
TGCGCCAGCAGCCAAGGACAGGAGCAGACCTATGGCTACACCTTC
>-|few|TRBJ2-5|TRBV20-1
CSAPRGTQYF
TGCAGTGCCCCCAGGGGGACCCAGTACTTC
>TRBD1|few|TRBJ2-5|TRBV6-6
CASSGSSGTGETQYF
TGTGCCAGCAGCGGATCCTCCGGGACAGGGGAGACCCAGTACTTC
>TRBD1|-|TRBJ2-7|TRBV6-5
CASSKTGSSYEQYF
TGTGCCAGCAGCAAGACAGGGAGCTCCTACGAGCAGTACTTC
>TRBD2|few|TRBJ2-3|TRBV5-6
CASSPRRKTSVTDTQYF
TGTGCCAGCAGCCCTAGAAGGAAGACTAGCGTCACAGATACGCAGTATTTT
>TRBD2|-|TRBJ2-1|TRBV18
CASSPPGGDEQFF
TGTGCCAGCTCACCACCGGGGGGGGATGAGCAGTTCTTC
>TRBD2|many|TRBJ2-1|TRBV29-1
CSVALAVPPNEQFF
TGCAGCGTTGCTCTAGCGGTCCCCCCGAATGAGCAGTTCTTC
>-|-|TRBJ1-1|TRBV19
CASTVGGGSTEAFF
TGTGCCAGTACCGTGGGTGGAGGATCCACTGAAGCTTTCTTT
>-|few|TRBJ1-1|TRBV28
CASSSDANWQGTEAFF
TGTGCCAGCAGTTCTGATGCCAATTGGCAGGGCACTGAAGCTTTCTTT
>-|many|TRBJ1-5|TRBV30
CAWSPLNQPQHF
TGTGCCTGGAGTCCACTCAATCAGCCCCAGCATTTT
>-|few|TRBJ2-5|TRBV11-3
CASSLGSGGRKTQYF
TGTGCCAGCAGCTTAGGTAGCGGAGGCCGCAAGACCCAGTACTTC
>TRBD1|few|TRBJ1-5|TRBV30
CAWNRGRNQPQHF
TGTGCCTGGAACAGGGGCCGCAATCAGCCCCAGCATTTT
>-|few|TRBJ1-2|TRBV29-1
CSVEDNRGGYGYTF
TGCAGCGTTGAGGACAATCGAGGCGGCTATGGCTACACCTTC
>TRBD2|-|TRBJ2-1|TRBV19
CASSTRLAGGYNEQFF
TGTGCCAGTAGTACGAGACTAGCGGGAGGCTACAATGAGCAGTTCTTC
>-|few|TRBJ2-6|TRBV20-1
CSAREANVLTF
TGCAGTGCCAGGGAGGCCAACGTCCTGACTTTC
>-|-|TRBJ2-5|TRBV4-1
CASSQETGETQYF
TGCGCCAGCAGCCAAGAGACCGGGGAGACCCAGTACTTC
>-|-|TRBJ2-5|TRBV15
CATSSDKRSNTPKRETQYF
TGTGCCACCAGCAGTGATAAGCGGTCCAACACCCCTAAGCGAGAGACCCAGTACTTC
>-|-|TRBJ2-6|TRBV7-9
CATRGGSGANVLTF
TGTGCCACCCGAGGGGGCTCTGGGGCCAACGTCCTGACTTTC
>-|-|TRBJ2-5|TRBV10-3
CASWDFQETQYF
TGTGCCAGCTGGGACTTCCAAGAGACCCAGTACTTC
>-|few|TRBJ2-1|TRBV7-2
CASSLDQLAGGQFF
TGTGCCAGCAGCTTAGATCAGCTAGCTGGTGGGCAGTTCTTC
>TRBD2|few|TRBJ2-1|TRBV28
CASSLGGRAYNEQFF
TGTGCCAGCAGTTTAGGCGGGAGGGCTTACAATGAGCAGTTCTTC
>-|-|TRBJ1-3|TRBV7-9
CASSLRGLGNTIYF
TGTGCCAGCAGCTTACGGGGTTTGGGAAACACCATATATTTT
>-|few|TRBJ1-3|TRBV29-1
CSVESGFSGNTIYF
TGCAGCGTTGAGTCGGGGTTCTCTGGAAACACCATATATTTT
>TRBD2|-|TRBJ2-7|TRBV15
CATSRDMTSGFTGTRYEQYF
TGTGCCACCAGCAGAGATATGACTAGCGGGTTTACCGGTACCCGCTACGAGCAGTACTTC
>-|-|TRBJ2-3|TRBV11-2
CASSPLLTSRGADTQYF
TGTGCCAGCAGCCCCCTCCTGACCTCCCGAGGCGCAGATACGCAGTATTTT
>-|-|TRBJ1-1|TRBV5-1
CASSPGQLGEAFF
TGCGCCAGCAGCCCAGGACAGCTGGGTGAAGCTTTCTTT
>-|-|TRBJ1-1|TRBV20-1
CSAKAYAEAFF
TGCAGTGCCAAAGCTTATGCTGAAGCTTTCTTT